This TCR beta chain appears in the sequencing data of a study of blood T cell repertoires in COVID-19 (dated by TCRdb to the early 2020s). A note on the overall study: The collaborator samples originated in the United States, Italy and Spain and spanned the acute and convalescent phases of COVID-19. The prospective study material was composed of cDNA or gDNA derived from T cells, B-cell-depleted T cells, or PBMCs. The sample metadata nearly always contained a de-identified subject ID, COVID-19 status, age in years and sex. Where available, HLA class I and class II types were taken from metadata supplied by the sample provider and were not determined by assay-based typing. The samples were drawn from the first 160 participants of the ongoing ImmuneRACE study and from 950 to 1,500 subjects provided by 6 global collaborators. The dataset comprised deeply sampled blood TCRbeta repertoires from subjects exposed to, actively infected with, or recovered from COVID-19. The repertoires were released in a freely available public database intended as a resource for research on the immune response to SARS-CoV-2. Findings and caveats that apply to the study as a whole: Clinical and demographic metadata were provided uncurated, with the amount varying by source and participant.

TCRbeta CDR3 regions were amplified from genomic DNA using the immunoSEQ Assay, a bias-controlled multiplex PCR. Under the source paper's analysis protocol: The number of nucleated cells in each sample was estimated by amplification of reference gene primers within the assay. Sequence reads were collapsed and filtered to measure the absolute abundance of every unique TCRbeta CDR3 rearrangement. For each sample, productive Simpson clonality was calculated as the square root of Simpson's diversity index across productive rearrangements. This immuneACCESS table, as held by TCRdb, lists in-frame sequences with V and J called but not all clones. Of the missing ones, under half trace to an unresolved V gene in checked studies; the others have no known cause. D and trimming were read from the DNA, whereas the V and J calls and clone size are those reported in that table. This sample lists tens of thousands of clones; about 85% were detected once. The biggest ten clones account for about 9.4% of the sample.

CDR1 and CDR2 are read off the germline V gene (reference sequence) as MNHNY and SVGAGI. Germline trimming: 2 bases from V, 4 bases from J; junction bases outside gene matches: 7. The CDR3 holds 15 amino acids from the cysteine to the phenylalanine. Left in the record is the CDR3 DNA by itself, 45 bases read in frame from the first base. Whole blood was collected in K2EDTA tubes by collaborating institutions according to the institutions' own protocols. Collaborator samples were shipped for TCRbeta analysis as frozen whole blood, isolated PBMCs, or DNA extracted from either sample type. This clone was seen just once. This clone's antigen is unknown. Per-nucleotide qualities are absent, and no much larger clonotype sits a single base away.

The rearranged segments are TRBV6-6 and TRBJ1-1, with 7 bases matching TRBD1. This sequence originates from a human donor in a cohort sampled during active COVID-19. The specimen was peripheral blood. In nucleotides, the sequence is TGTGCCAGCAGTTACGGGACAGCTGCTAGCACTGAAGCTTTCTTT. Its protein is CASSYGTAASTEAFF.